This record concerns one T cell receptor (beta chain) sequence. What it binds is unknown. The protocol was immunoSEQ multiplex PCR, while the TCRdb copy is restricted to in-frame clones and leaves out a portion. The repertoire holds 71,000 or so clones, approximately 90% seen once, with approximately 2.2% in the top ten. This entry belongs to a study of OX40 agonist ivuxolimab in advanced cancers. Study summary: Patients were given ivuxolimab, an antibody that agonizes OX40 (CD134).

Looked up from germline, CDR1 is KGHSH and CDR2 is LQKENI. J was trimmed by 6 bases and V by 2 bases; bases with no gene match: 5. The CDR3 spans 15 residues. Points from the study as a whole: The study observed clonal expansion of CD4+ and CD8+ blood T cells by week 6 at 0.1 to 3.0 mg/kg.

The TCR sequence derives from an adult with an advanced solid tumor such as melanoma, head and neck, liver or kidney cancer. This rearrangement joins TRBV18 to TRBJ2-3, with TRBD1 identical over 10 bases. The source material was CD4+ or CD8+ T cells sorted from blood, sampled in a trial of the OX40 agonist ivuxolimab. CDR3 sequence (DNA): TGTGCCAGCTCACCAGCCGGGACAGGGGCCGATACGCAGTATTTT. Amino acid sequence: CASSPAGTGADTQYF.